Below, 15 T cell receptor beta chains from the same sample are listed, as sequenced in a study of glioma-infiltrating T cells. TCR alpha and beta CDR3 regions were amplified from RNA using iRepertoire nested multiplex PCR. TCRdb re-derived calls from the multiplex PCR reads in MiXCR, one entry per CDR3 protein. The table shows some 110,000 distinct CDR3 sequences, with roughly 24% occurring only once. The sample comprised glioma tissue, nonneoplastic brain tissue, or PBMCs (not recorded which). Receptor source: a human donor with low-grade glioma or glioblastoma, undergoing nonglioma brain surgery, or in good health (not recorded which).

The genes are TRBV19 and TRBJ2-7; D is undetermined. The CDR3 loop spans 13 amino acids. V shed 0 bases and J shed 3 bases, with 6 bases lying between them. Looked up from germline, CDR1 is LNHDA and CDR2 is SQIVND (reference sequence). CDR3 nucleotide sequence: TGTGCCAGTAGTATAGAAGTGGGCTACGAGCAGTACTTC. Its protein product is CASSIEVGYEQYF.

The chain recombines TRBV5-1 with TRBJ2-1, with 9 bases identical to TRBD1. Trimming at V came to 4 bases and at J to 3 bases, leaving 2 bases not matched to a gene. The CDR3 sequence is 14 residues long. Germline loops: CDR1 SGHRS, CDR2 YFSETQ. The CDR3 protein is CASSPTGGYNEQFF. CDR3 coding DNA: TGCGCCAGCAGCCCGACAGGGGGCTACAATGAGCAGTTCTTC.

This rearrangement joins TRBV9 to TRBJ1-1, with D unresolved. V lost 0 bases to trimming and J lost 5 bases, with 8 bases between them. CDR1 and CDR2 from the germline V gene are SGDLS and YYNGEE. The CDR3 length is 13 residues. The DNA for the CDR3 is TGTGCCAGCAGCGTAGCTGGGCGGACTGAAGCTTTCTTT. Translating gives CASSVAGRTEAFF.

This clonotype was observed at least ten times. The rearrangement uses TRBV20-1 and TRBJ2-5; 9 bases fit TRBD2. Germline V CDR1 and CDR2: DFQATT, SNEGSKA (reference sequence). V was pared by 5 bases and J by 2 bases, with 6 bases of the junction left unmatched. CDR3 length equals 14 residues. The chain's CDR3 is CSARSGRWQETQYF. CDR3 DNA: TGCAGTGCTCGGAGCGGGAGGTGGCAAGAGACCCAGTACTTC.

Comment on this clonotype: The junction departs from the called germline gene at one end, perhaps through a read error. The chain uses TRBV19 and TRBJ1-5, with unresolved D. The CDR3 runs to 15 residues. Germline CDR1 LNHDA, CDR2 SQIVND (reference sequence). This CDR3 is CASRGRSGQNQPHHF. For the CDR3, the DNA is TGTGCCAGTAGGGGGAGGTCTGGTCAGAATCAGCCCCACCATTTT. The complete variable domain, with remaining parts taken from reference TRBV19 and TRBJ1-5, reads DGGITQSPKYLFRKEGQNVTLSCEQNLNHDAMYWYRQDPGQGLRLIYYSQIVNDFQKGDIAEGYSVSREKKESFPLTVTSAQKNPTAFYLCASRGRSGQNQPHHFGDGTRLSIL.

On this clonotype itself: This may be a read error, as it is one base from a much larger clone. This rearrangement joins TRBV4-2 to TRBJ2-7; 13 bases fit TRBD2. The length of the CDR3 is 17 residues. Germline V gene sequence: CDR1 LGHNA, CDR2 YNFKEQ. The CDR3 loop reads CASSQETSGRAMGEQSF. The DNA for the CDR3 is TGTGCCAGCAGCCAAGAAACTAGCGGGAGGGCGATGGGCGAGCAGTCCTTC.

Many counts were recorded for this clonotype. This chain connects TRBV9 to TRBJ2-3, with no clear D. The V end was cut by 0 bases, the J end by 2 bases, with 7 bases between. Germline V gene sequence: CDR1 SGDLS, CDR2 YYNGEE. The CDR3 covers 14 residues. The CDR3 DNA is TGTGCCAGCAGCGTAGAGAAGGTCACAGATACGCAGTATTTT. Protein sequence: CASSVEKVTDTQYF.

Notes on this clonotype: A single base separates this from a much larger clone, so it may be a read error. The V gene is TRBV7-2, the J gene TRBJ1-5; no clear D. V was cut by 6 bases and J by 4 bases, with 10 bases left in between. The germline V gene has CDR1 SGHTA and CDR2 FQGNSA. This CDR3 spans 13 amino acids. This chain's CDR3 is CASRSQSNQPQHF. CDR3 coding DNA: TGTGCCAGCAGGAGTCAGTCAAATCAGCCCCAGCATTTT.

The chain recombines TRBV19 with TRBJ2-2; 8 nucleotides match TRBD1. Germline V gene sequence: CDR1 LNHDA, CDR2 SQIVND (reference sequence). V lost 7 bases and J lost 7; bases outside the gene matches: 11. The CDR3 is made up of 15 amino acids. As DNA, the CDR3 is TGTGCCAGTATTCAGGCGCAGGGGGCAGGCGGGGAGCTGTTTTTT. It translates to CASIQAQGAGGELFF.

The sample holds a few counts of this clonotype. This chain uses TRBV24-1 with TRBJ2-1, with 10 bases fitting TRBD2. J was trimmed by 3 bases and V by 3 bases; bases with no gene match: 4. CDR1 and CDR2 from the germline V gene are KGHDR and SFDVKD. This CDR3 has 16 amino acids. Written as DNA, the CDR3 is TGTGCCACCAGTGATCCCACTAGCGGGGACTACAATGAGCAGTTCTTC. It encodes CATSDPTSGDYNEQFF.

There are many counts of this clonotype. The chain couples TRBV15 to TRBJ2-7; D is undetermined. The CDR3 covers 13 residues. Germline CDR1 LNHNV, CDR2 YYDKDF (reference sequence). Trimming stripped 5 bases from V and 0 bases from J, with 8 bases between. The CDR3 protein is CATSVGHSYEQYF. The CDR3 coding sequence is TGTGCCACCAGCGTCGGGCACTCCTACGAGCAGTACTTC.

This rearrangement joins TRBV5-5 to TRBJ2-7; D is perhaps TRBD1 or TRBD2 (7 bases each). V was cut by 4 bases and J by 2 bases, with 16 bases left in between. Germline V gene data show CDR1 as SGHKS and CDR2 as YYEKEE (reference sequence). CDR3 size: 15 residues. CDR3 sequence (DNA): TGTGCCAGCAGCCTCTTCCCAGGGGGGGCCTACGAGCAGTACTTC. As protein: CASSLFPGGAYEQYF.

This clonotype was observed a handful of times. V is TRBV7-2 and J is TRBJ1-6, with 8 bases aligning to TRBD1. CDR3 length: 15 residues. With V trimmed by 5 bases and J by 7 bases, 7 bases remained unmatched. Germline values: CDR1 SGHTA, CDR2 FQGNSA. CDR3 protein: CASSKMTGENSPLHF. CDR3 sequence (DNA): TGTGCCAGCAGCAAAATGACAGGGGAGAATTCACCCCTCCACTTT.

In this sample, this clonotype turned up many times. The chain recombines TRBV7-2 with TRBJ2-3; no reliable D call. The V end lost 4 bases, the J end lost 4 bases, and 9 bases lay between the germline ends. Germline V gene data show CDR1 as SGHTA and CDR2 as FQGNSA. There are 13 residues in the CDR3. This CDR3 reads CASSYSGPDTQYF. The CDR3 region has the DNA TGTGCCAGCAGCTACTCCGGCCCAGATACGCAGTATTTT.

This clonotype was seen repeatedly, ten times or more. The chain links TRBV20-1 to TRBJ1-2; no reliable D call. Germline assignment: CDR1 DFQATT and CDR2 SNEGSKA (reference sequence). Trimming took off 1 base at V and 4 bases at J, with 1 base between the two ends. CDR3 length equals 10 residues. This CDR3 is CSARAYGYTF. The CDR3 coding sequence is TGCAGTGCTAGAGCCTATGGCTACACCTTC.